This TCR beta chain came from a study of blood T cell repertoires in COVID-19. The wider study: Acute-phase and convalescent COVID-19 samples originated in the United States, Italy and Spain. T cells, B-cell-depleted T cells, or PBMCs provided the cDNA or gDNA that served as material.

This clone has a single count. Germline-derived CDR1 and CDR2 are SGHTA and FQGNSA. Deletions cut 7 bases from V and 8 bases from J, with 20 bases between. The CDR3 runs to 14 residues. In the study's own analysis: Amplifying reference gene primers gave estimates of nucleated cell counts. The assay was immunoSEQ multiplex PCR, and TCRdb's table has in-frame clones only and misses some. Clone size and V and J calls were adopted from that table, with D and trimming inferred from the DNA. The data hold about 380,000 clones, with roughly 86% observed a single time. Material for sequencing was peripheral blood. This chain links TRBV7-2 with TRBJ1-2; D is unclear. The origin of this receptor is a human donor with acute or convalescent COVID-19. The donor label of this sample is uncertain. The CDR3 nucleotides read TGTGCCAGCAACAATCTAGACGGACGGAGGGGCTACACCTTC. Encoded protein: CASNNLDGRRGYTF.